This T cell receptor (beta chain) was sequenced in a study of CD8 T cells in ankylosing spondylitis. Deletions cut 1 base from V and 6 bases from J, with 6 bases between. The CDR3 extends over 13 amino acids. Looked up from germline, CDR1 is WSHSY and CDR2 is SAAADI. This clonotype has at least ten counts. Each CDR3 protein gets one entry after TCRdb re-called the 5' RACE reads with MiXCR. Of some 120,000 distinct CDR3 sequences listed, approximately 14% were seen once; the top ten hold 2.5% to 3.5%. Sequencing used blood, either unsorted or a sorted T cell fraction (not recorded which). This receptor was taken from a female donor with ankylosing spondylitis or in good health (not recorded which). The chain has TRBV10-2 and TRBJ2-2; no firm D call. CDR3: CASSELVAGELFF. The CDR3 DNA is TGCGCCAGCAGTGAGTTAGTAGCCGGGGAGCTGTTTTTT.